This T cell receptor (beta chain) is drawn from a study of T cells in Graves' hyperthyroidism and ophthalmopathy. This clonotype was observed a handful of times. The antigen is not known. Template material for amplifying TCR beta CDR3 regions consisted of RNA transcripts. With the HTBI primer set, the TCR CDR3 went through a first round of RT-PCR. One entry per CDR3 protein, called by TCRdb with MiXCR from the multiplex PCR reads. The profile shows roughly 500,000 distinct CDR3 sequences, 35% to 55% of them singletons. Overall study results and limits: Through a model of 13 V-J features, ophthalmopathy was separated from stable hyperthyroidism. Appearing also in blood were most of the thyroid clonotypes expanded above 0.001.

CDR1 and CDR2 (germline): SNHLY, FYNNEI. The length of the CDR3 is 16 residues. The V gene lost 7 bases and the J gene lost 0 bases, with 13 bases spanning the gap. For the diagnoses, clinical symptoms, serum thyroxine and TRAb, thyroid ultrasound and orbital computed tomography were used. Sequenced material: peripheral blood or thyroid tissue (not recorded which). This chain links TRBV2 with TRBJ1-6, with D maybe TRBD1 (6 bases). The sequence was collected from an adult woman with Graves' disease, either hyperthyroidism or ophthalmopathy (not recorded which). The CDR3 region is CASNPRGSSYNSPLHF. DNA for the CDR3: TGTGCCAGCAACCCCAGGGGAAGCTCCTATAATTCACCCCTCCACTTT.